Listed below are T cell receptor beta chains from one sample, sequenced in a study of radiotherapy plus CTLA-4 blockade in lung cancer. Generated by immunoSEQ multiplex PCR, the TCRdb table keeps only in-frame clones and is missing some. The sample carries about 45,000 clones, approximately 73% recorded once. The source material was peripheral blood, sampled from a patient treated with radiotherapy plus ipilimumab. Source of these receptors: a human donor with non-small cell lung cancer who had a complete response to radiotherapy plus ipilimumab. The CDR3 runs from the conserved cysteine through the conserved F or W. A D gene is named only where the DNA matches it firmly. Rows give clone size only sometimes, using once, few, many, or a class for an expanded clone.

v_gene	abundance	d_gene	j_gene	CDR3aa	CDR3nt
TRBV6-6	.	.	TRBJ1-1	CASSSGTGGTEAFF	TGTGCCAGCAGCTCCGGGACGGGAGGCACTGAAGCTTTCTTT
TRBV7-2	.	.	TRBJ1-2	CASSLSFSSHYGYTF	TGTGCCAGCAGCTTAAGTTTCTCGAGTCACTATGGCTACACCTTC
TRBV5-1	.	.	TRBJ2-1	CASSLAVSGDAYNEQFF	TGCGCCAGCAGCTTGGCCGTTTCGGGAGACGCCTACAATGAGCAGTTCTTC
TRBV9	.	TRBD1	TRBJ1-1	CASGTGTVTEAFF	TGTGCCAGTGGGACAGGGACAGTCACTGAAGCTTTCTTT
TRBV2	.	.	TRBJ2-5	CASRRGTEQETQYF	TGTGCCAGCAGACGGGGGACCGAACAAGAGACCCAGTACTTC
TRBV28	.	TRBD1	TRBJ1-1	CASDPGQPNTEAFF	TGTGCCAGCGACCCGGGACAGCCGAACACTGAAGCTTTCTTT
TRBV9	.	TRBD2	TRBJ2-3	CASSAGGLAGGEDTQYF	TGTGCCAGCAGCGCGGGGGGACTAGCGGGAGGGGAAGATACGCAGTATTTT
TRBV6-1	.	.	TRBJ1-1	CASSENLPGYTYTEAFF	TGTGCCAGCAGTGAAAATCTGCCGGGATATACGTACACTGAAGCTTTCTTT
TRBV5-1	.	TRBD2	TRBJ2-7	CASSAGTSGRVGEQYF	TGCGCCAGCAGCGCCGGGACTAGCGGGAGGGTTGGCGAGCAGTACTTC
TRBV18	.	.	TRBJ2-1	CASSPFGPPNEQFF	TGTGCCAGCTCACCATTTGGCCCTCCCAATGAGCAGTTCTTC
TRBV25-1	.	.	TRBJ1-4	CASSEEGVWETTNEKLFF	TGTGCCAGCAGTGAAGAAGGAGTTTGGGAGACAACTAATGAAAAACTGTTTTTT
TRBV5-4	.	.	TRBJ1-2	CASSAGIAGYTF	TGTGCCAGCAGCGCAGGGATAGCTGGCTACACCTTC
TRBV2	.	.	TRBJ2-7	CASRNRAYEQYF	TGTGCCAGCAGGAACAGGGCCTACGAGCAGTACTTC
TRBV11-2	.	.	TRBJ2-5	CASSQYPRTIKETQYF	TGTGCCAGCAGCCAATATCCTAGGACTATCAAGGAGACCCAGTACTTC
TRBV5-5	.	TRBD1	TRBJ1-4	CASSLGWAQGAREKLFF	TGTGCCAGCAGCTTGGGATGGGCCCAGGGGGCGAGGGAAAAACTGTTTTTT
TRBV10-2	.	.	TRBJ2-1	CASRVIRGVEQFF	TGCGCCAGCAGGGTAATCAGGGGGGTCGAGCAGTTCTTC
TRBV5-6	.	.	TRBJ2-7	CASSWGEGGSTYEQYF	TGTGCCAGCAGCTGGGGGGAGGGGGGCTCTACCTACGAGCAGTACTTC
TRBV27	.	.	TRBJ2-7	CASSLMWQGSYEQYF	TGTGCCAGCAGTTTAATGTGGCAGGGGTCCTACGAGCAGTACTTC
TRBV7-2	.	.	TRBJ2-5	CASSSTVQETQYF	TGTGCCAGCAGCTCCACAGTACAAGAGACCCAGTACTTC
TRBV28	.	TRBD2	TRBJ2-7	CASSLSGGRYEQYF	TGTGCCAGCAGTTTAAGCGGGGGAAGGTACGAGCAGTACTTC
TRBV2	.	.	TRBJ2-2	CASSAKRELFF	TGTGCCAGCAGTGCTAAACGGGAGCTGTTTTTT
TRBV5-1	once	.	TRBJ1-2	CASSSQGSYTF	TGCGCCAGCAGCTCACAGGGAAGCTACACCTTC
TRBV10-2	few	.	TRBJ1-1	CASSPPRTERNTEAFF	TGCGCCAGCAGTCCCCCCCGGACTGAGCGGAACACTGAAGCTTTCTTT
TRBV5-4	few	TRBD2	TRBJ2-1	CASSPAGGSYNEQFF	TGTGCCAGCAGCCCAGCGGGAGGGTCCTACAATGAGCAGTTCTTC
TRBV27	.	.	TRBJ1-2	CASRPGFSNYGYTF	TGTGCCAGCAGGCCAGGGTTCTCCAACTATGGCTACACCTTC
TRBV5-1	.	.	TRBJ1-1	CASIGQNTEAFF	TGCGCCAGTATAGGACAGAACACTGAAGCTTTCTTT
TRBV18	.	TRBD1	TRBJ2-2	CASSPRHRGHGTGELFF	TGTGCCAGCTCACCTAGACACAGGGGGCATGGCACCGGGGAGCTGTTTTTT
TRBV6-5	.	.	TRBJ1-1	CASSYSSASGNTEAFF	TGTGCCAGCAGTTACTCGTCTGCCAGCGGAAACACTGAAGCTTTCTTT
TRBV5-1	.	.	TRBJ2-6	CASSLRAGQSLGANVLTF	TGCGCCAGCAGCTTGCGGGCCGGACAGTCTCTGGGGGCCAACGTCCTGACTTTC